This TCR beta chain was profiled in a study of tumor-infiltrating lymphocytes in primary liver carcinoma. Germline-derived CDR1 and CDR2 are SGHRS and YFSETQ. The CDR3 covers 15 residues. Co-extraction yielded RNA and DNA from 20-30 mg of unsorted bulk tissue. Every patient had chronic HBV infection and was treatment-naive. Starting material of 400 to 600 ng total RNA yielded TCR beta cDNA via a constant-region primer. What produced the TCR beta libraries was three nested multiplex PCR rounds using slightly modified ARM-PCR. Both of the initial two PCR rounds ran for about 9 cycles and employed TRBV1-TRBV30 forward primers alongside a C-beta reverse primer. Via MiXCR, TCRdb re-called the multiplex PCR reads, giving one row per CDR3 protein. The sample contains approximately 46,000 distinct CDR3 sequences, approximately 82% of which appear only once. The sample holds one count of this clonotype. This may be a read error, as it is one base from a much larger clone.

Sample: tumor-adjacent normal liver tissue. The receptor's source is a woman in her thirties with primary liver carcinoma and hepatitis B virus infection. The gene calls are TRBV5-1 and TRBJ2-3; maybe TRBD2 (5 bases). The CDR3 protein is CATSPGAARADAQYF. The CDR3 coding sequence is TGCGCCACCTCCCCCGGAGCGGCCCGGGCAGATGCGCAGTATTTT.